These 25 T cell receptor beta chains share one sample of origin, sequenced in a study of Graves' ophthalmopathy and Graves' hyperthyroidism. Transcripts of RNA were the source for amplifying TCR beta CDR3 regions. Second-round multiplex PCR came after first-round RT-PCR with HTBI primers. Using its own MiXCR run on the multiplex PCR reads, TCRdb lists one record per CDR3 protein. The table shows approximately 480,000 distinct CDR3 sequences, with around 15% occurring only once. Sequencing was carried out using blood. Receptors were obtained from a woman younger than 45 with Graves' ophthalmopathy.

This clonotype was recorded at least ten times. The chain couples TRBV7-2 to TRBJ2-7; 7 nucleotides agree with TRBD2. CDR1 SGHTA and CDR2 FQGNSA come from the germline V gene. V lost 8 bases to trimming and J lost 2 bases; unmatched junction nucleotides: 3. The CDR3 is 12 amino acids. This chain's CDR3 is CASRAGPYEQYF. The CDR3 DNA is TGTGCCAGCCGAGCGGGGCCCTACGAGCAGTACTTC.

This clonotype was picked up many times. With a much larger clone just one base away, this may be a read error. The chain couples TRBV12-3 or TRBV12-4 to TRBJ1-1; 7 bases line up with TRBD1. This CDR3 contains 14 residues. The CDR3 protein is CASSFGQENTETFF. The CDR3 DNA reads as TGTGCCAGCAGTTTCGGACAGGAGAACACTGAAACTTTCTTT.

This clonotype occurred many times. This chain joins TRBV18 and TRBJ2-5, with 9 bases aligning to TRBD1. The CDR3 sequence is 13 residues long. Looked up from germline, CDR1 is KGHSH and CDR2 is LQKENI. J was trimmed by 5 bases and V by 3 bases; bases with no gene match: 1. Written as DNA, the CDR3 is TGTGCCAGCTCACCTGGACAGGGGGAGACCCAGTACTTC. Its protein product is CASSPGQGETQYF. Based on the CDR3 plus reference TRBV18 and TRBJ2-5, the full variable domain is NAGVMQNPRHLVRRRGQEARLRCSPMKGHSHVYWYRQLPEEGLKFMVYLQKENIIDESGMPKERFSAEFPKEGPSILRIQQVVRGDSAAYFCASSPGQGETQYFGPGTRLLVL.

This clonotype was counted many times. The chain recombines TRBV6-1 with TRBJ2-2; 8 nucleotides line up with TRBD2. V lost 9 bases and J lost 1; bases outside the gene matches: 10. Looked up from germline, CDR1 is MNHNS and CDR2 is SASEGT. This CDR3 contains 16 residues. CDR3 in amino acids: CASRGVAGMNTGELFF. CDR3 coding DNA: TGTGCCAGTCGGGGGGTAGCGGGGATGAACACCGGGGAGCTGTTTTTT.

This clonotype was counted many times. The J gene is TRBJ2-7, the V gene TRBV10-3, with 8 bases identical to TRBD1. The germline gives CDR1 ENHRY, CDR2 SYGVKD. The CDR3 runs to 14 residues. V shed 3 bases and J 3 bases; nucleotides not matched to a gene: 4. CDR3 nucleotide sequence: TGTGCCATCAGTGACCGGGACAGGATCTACGAGCAGTACTTC. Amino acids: CAISDRDRIYEQYF.

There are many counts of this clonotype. The CDR3 bases are TGTGCCAGCAGTTCATGGACAGGGGGCGCGGACGGGGAGCTGTTTTTT. It encodes CASSSWTGGADGELFF. The rearrangement joins TRBV6-5 to TRBJ2-2; TRBD1 matches at 11 bases. The CDR3 covers 16 residues. V lost 4 bases and J lost 7; bases outside the gene matches: 8. CDR1 is MNHEY and CDR2 is SVGAGI in the germline V gene.

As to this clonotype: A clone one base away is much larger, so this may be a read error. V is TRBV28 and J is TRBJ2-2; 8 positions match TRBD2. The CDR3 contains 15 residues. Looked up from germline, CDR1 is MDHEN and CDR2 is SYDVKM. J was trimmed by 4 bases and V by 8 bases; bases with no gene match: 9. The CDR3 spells CASGERTSRTGELFF. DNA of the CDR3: TGTGCCAGCGGAGAAAGGACTAGCCGCACCGGGGAGCTGTTTTTT.

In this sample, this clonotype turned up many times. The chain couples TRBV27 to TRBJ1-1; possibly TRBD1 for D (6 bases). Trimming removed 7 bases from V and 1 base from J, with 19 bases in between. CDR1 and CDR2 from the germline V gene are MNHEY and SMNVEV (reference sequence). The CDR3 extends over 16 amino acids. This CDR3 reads CASTTWGGPGNTEAFF. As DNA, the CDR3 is TGTGCCAGCACAACCTGGGGGGGGCCAGGGAACACTGAAGCTTTCTTT.

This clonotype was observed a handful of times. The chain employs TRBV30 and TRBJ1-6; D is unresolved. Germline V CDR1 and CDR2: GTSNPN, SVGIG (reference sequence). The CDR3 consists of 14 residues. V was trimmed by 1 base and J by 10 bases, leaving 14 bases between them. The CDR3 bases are TGTGCCTGGAGTGCCCGGGCTCCCAGATCACCCCTCCACTTT. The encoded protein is CAWSARAPRSPLHF.

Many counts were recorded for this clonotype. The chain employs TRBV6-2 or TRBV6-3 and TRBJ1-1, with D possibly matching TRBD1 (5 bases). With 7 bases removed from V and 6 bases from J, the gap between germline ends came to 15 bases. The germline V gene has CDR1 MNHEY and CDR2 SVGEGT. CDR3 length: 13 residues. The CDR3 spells CASTTRVGAEAFF. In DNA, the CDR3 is TGTGCCAGCACCACCAGGGTTGGCGCTGAAGCTTTCTTT.

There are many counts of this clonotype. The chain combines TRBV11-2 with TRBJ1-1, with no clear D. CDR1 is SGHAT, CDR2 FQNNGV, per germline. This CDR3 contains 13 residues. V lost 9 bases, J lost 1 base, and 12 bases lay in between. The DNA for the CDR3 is TGTGCCAGTGGTGGGCGGTCGAACACTGAAGCTTTCTTT. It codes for CASGGRSNTEAFF.

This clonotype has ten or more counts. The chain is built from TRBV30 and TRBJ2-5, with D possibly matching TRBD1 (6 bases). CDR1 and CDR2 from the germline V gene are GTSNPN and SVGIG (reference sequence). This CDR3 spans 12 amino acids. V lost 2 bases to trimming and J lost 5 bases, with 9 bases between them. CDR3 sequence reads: CAWSPRGETQYF. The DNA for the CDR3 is TGTGCCTGGAGTCCTAGGGGGGAGACCCAGTACTTC.

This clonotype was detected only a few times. CDR3 loop: CASSFGPGWVAGGYEQYF. The CDR3 region has the DNA TGTGCCAGCAGTTTTGGCCCCGGATGGGTGGCAGGGGGATACGAGCAGTACTTC. The chain couples TRBV28 to TRBJ2-7; 7 nucleotides agree with TRBD1. This CDR3 has 18 amino acids. The junction had 18 bases not matched to a gene; V was cut back by 3 bases and J by 4 bases. The germline gives CDR1 MDHEN, CDR2 SYDVKM.

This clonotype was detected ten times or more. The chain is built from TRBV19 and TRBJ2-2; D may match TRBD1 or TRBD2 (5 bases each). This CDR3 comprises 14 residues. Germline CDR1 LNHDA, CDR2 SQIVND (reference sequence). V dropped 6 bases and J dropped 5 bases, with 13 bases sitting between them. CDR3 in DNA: TGTGCCAGTAGCCAGGGACCATGGACCGGGGAGCTGTTTTTT. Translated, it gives CASSQGPWTGELFF.

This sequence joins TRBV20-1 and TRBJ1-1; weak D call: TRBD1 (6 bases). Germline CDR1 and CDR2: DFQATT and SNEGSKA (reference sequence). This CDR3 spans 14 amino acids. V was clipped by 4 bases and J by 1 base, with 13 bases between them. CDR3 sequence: CSATDSSGNTEAFF. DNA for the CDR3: TGCAGTGCTACGGACAGTTCGGGGAACACTGAAGCTTTCTTT.

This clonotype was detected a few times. CDR3 sequence reads: CASMGGAGGLYEQYF. The DNA of the CDR3 is TGTGCCAGCATGGGTGGAGCGGGGGGACTCTACGAGCAGTACTTC. The genes are TRBV6-1 and TRBJ2-7; TRBD2 agrees at 9 bases. Losses at the gene ends were 7 bases for V and 3 bases for J; bases not matched to a gene: 10. This CDR3 contains 15 residues. In germline, CDR1 is MNHNS, CDR2 SASEGT.

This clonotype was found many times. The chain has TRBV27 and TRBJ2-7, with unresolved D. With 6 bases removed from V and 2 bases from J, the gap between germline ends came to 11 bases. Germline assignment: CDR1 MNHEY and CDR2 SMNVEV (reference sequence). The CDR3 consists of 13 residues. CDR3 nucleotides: TGTGCCAGCAGCACCCGTGGTCCCTACGAGCAGTACTTC. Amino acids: CASSTRGPYEQYF.

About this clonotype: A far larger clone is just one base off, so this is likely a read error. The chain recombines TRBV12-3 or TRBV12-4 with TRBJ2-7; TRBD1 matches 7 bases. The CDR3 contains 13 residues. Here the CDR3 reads CSSSLDRVYEQYF. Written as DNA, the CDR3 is TGTTCCAGCAGTCTTGACAGGGTTTACGAGCAGTACTTC.

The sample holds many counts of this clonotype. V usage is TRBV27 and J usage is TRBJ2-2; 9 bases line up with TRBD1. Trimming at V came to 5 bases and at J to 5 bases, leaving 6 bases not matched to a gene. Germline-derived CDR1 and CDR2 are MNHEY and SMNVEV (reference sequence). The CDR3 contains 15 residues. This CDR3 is CASSAGQGLTGELFF. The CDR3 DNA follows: TGTGCCAGCAGTGCGGGACAGGGCCTGACCGGGGAGCTGTTTTTT.

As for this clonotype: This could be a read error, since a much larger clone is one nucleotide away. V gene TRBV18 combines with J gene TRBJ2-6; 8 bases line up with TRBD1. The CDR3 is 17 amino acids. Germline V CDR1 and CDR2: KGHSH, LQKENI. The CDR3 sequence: CVSSPTGDFSGANVLTF. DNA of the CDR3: TGTGTCAGCTCACCGACAGGGGATTTCTCTGGGGCCAACGTCCTGACTTTC.

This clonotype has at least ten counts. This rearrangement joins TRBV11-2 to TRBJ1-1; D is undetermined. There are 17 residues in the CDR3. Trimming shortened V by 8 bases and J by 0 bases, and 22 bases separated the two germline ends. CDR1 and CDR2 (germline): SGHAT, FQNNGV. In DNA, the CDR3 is TGTGCCAGCGGCCCCGGGATAGCGACGGTTATGAACACTGAAGCTTTCTTT. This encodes CASGPGIATVMNTEAFF. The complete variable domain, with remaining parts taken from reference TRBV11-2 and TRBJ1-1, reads EAGVAQSPRYKIIEKRQSVAFWCNPISGHATLYWYQQILGQGPKLLIQFQNNGVVDDSQLPKDRFSAERLKGVDSTLKIQPAKLEDSAVYLCASGPGIATVMNTEAFFGQGTRLTVV.

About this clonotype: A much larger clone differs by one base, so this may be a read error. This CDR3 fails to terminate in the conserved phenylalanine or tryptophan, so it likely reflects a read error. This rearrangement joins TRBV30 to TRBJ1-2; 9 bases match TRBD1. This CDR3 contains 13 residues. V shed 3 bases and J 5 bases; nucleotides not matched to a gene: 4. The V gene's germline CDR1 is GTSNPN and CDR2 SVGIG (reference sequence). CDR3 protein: CAWSPGQGYGYTL. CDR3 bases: TGTGCCTGGAGCCCGGGACAGGGTTATGGCTACACCTTG.

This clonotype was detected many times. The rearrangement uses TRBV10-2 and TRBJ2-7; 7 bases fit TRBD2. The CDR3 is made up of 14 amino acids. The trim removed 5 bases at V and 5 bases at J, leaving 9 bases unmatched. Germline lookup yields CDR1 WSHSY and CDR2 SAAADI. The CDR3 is CASSLAGDLNEQYF. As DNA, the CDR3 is TGCGCCAGCAGTCTCGCGGGAGACCTTAACGAGCAGTACTTC.

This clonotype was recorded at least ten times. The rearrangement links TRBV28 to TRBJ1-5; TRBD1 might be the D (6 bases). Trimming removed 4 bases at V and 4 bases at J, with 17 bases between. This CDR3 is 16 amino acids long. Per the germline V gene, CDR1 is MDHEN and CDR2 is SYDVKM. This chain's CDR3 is CASSYAGALLNQPQHF. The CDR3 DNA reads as TGTGCCAGCAGTTATGCGGGGGCATTATTAAATCAGCCCCAGCATTTT.

CDR3 DNA: TGCGCCAGCAGCCAAGATGTACATTACACTGAAGCTTTCTTT. Amino acid sequence: CASSQDVHYTEAFF. This chain uses TRBV4-1 with TRBJ1-1; D gene unclear. Germline values: CDR1 MGHRA, CDR2 YSYEKL. Deletions cut 0 bases from V and 3 bases from J, with 8 bases between. The CDR3 length is 14 residues.